A selection of T cell receptor beta chains follows, all from one sample in a study of blood T cell repertoires in COVID-19. Produced via immunoSEQ multiplex PCR; TCRdb's table is partial and in-frame only. In the table there are 90,000 to 150,000 clones, 65% to 90% of which are singletons. Sequenced input: peripheral blood. These TCRs come from a man older than 75 with acute or convalescent COVID-19. Both conserved end residues are part of each CDR3. The D gene is left open where the match is weak. Not all rows give a size; the values are once, few, many and, for expanded clones, a class.

V gene,D gene,J gene,clone size,CDR3 protein,CDR3 DNA
TRBV24-1,.,TRBJ2-1,once,CATSQTSNSGEQFF,TGTGCCACCAGTCAAACTAGTAATTCTGGTGAGCAGTTCTTC
TRBV27,.,TRBJ1-2,.,CASSLSGGGGYTF,TGTGCCAGCAGTTTAAGTGGGGGAGGTGGCTACACCTTC
TRBV19,.,TRBJ1-5,.,CASSIPQTGGYSNQPQHF,TGTGCCAGTAGTATTCCTCAGACAGGAGGTTATAGCAATCAGCCCCAGCATTTT
TRBV11-2,.,TRBJ1-1,.,CASSLDPHREGMNTEAFF,TGTGCCAGCAGCTTAGATCCCCACAGGGAGGGGATGAACACTGAAGCTTTCTTT
TRBV30,.,TRBJ2-7,few,CAWSVRISAGASSYEQYF,TGTGCCTGGAGTGTAAGAATTTCGGCGGGCGCGAGCTCCTACGAGCAGTACTTC
TRBV12-3/TRBV12-4,.,TRBJ1-5,.,CASSFSKNQPQHF,TGTGCCAGCAGTTTCAGTAAAAATCAGCCCCAGCATTTT
TRBV7-3,.,TRBJ2-1,.,CASSLISASSYNEQFF,TGTGCCAGCAGCTTAATTTCCGCGAGCTCCTACAATGAGCAGTTCTTC
TRBV29-1,.,TRBJ1-4,few,CSVERGKRLFEKLFF,TGCAGCGTTGAAAGGGGGAAGAGGCTTTTTGAAAAACTGTTTTTT
TRBV27,TRBD1,TRBJ1-5,.,CASSLRGTGKNIANQPQHF,TGTGCCAGCAGTTTACGAGGGACAGGGAAAAATATAGCAAATCAGCCCCAGCATTTT
TRBV11-2,.,TRBJ1-1,.,CASSLGHGEEAFF,TGTGCCAGCAGCTTAGGTCACGGAGAAGAAGCTTTCTTT
TRBV6-6,.,TRBJ1-3,.,CASASSGNTIYF,TGTGCCAGCGCGTCCTCTGGAAACACCATATATTTT
TRBV28,TRBD2,TRBJ2-1,once,CASSLLTGTSGTNEQFF,TGTGCCAGCAGTTTGTTGACCGGGACTAGCGGGACCAATGAGCAGTTCTTC
TRBV7-3,.,TRBJ2-1,.,CASSPMPSINEQFF,TGTGCCAGCAGCCCCATGCCTAGCATCAATGAGCAGTTCTTC
TRBV19,.,TRBJ2-1,.,CASGGASSYNEQFF,TGTGCCTCGGGGGGCGCTAGCTCCTACAATGAGCAGTTCTTC
TRBV2,.,TRBJ1-1,.,CASRTFGGTDTEAFF,TGTGCCAGCAGAACCTTCGGAGGGACCGACACTGAAGCTTTCTTT
TRBV5-5,.,TRBJ2-7,few,CASSRPGQGLYEQYF,TGTGCCAGCAGCCGTCCAGGACAGGGACTATACGAGCAGTACTTC
TRBV6-6,.,TRBJ2-1,.,CASIKAGSSYNEQFF,TGTGCCAGCATCAAAGCGGGCAGCTCCTACAATGAGCAGTTCTTC
TRBV6-5,.,TRBJ2-7,.,CASSTDPEGPYEQYF,TGTGCCAGCAGTACCGACCCGGAGGGGCCCTACGAGCAGTACTTC
TRBV6-5,TRBD1,TRBJ1-2,.,CASNPRGQANYGYTF,TGTGCCAGCAACCCACGGGGACAGGCGAACTATGGCTACACCTTC
TRBV6-5,.,TRBJ2-5,.,CASTRVRETQYF,TGTGCCAGCACCCGGGTCAGAGAGACCCAGTACTTC